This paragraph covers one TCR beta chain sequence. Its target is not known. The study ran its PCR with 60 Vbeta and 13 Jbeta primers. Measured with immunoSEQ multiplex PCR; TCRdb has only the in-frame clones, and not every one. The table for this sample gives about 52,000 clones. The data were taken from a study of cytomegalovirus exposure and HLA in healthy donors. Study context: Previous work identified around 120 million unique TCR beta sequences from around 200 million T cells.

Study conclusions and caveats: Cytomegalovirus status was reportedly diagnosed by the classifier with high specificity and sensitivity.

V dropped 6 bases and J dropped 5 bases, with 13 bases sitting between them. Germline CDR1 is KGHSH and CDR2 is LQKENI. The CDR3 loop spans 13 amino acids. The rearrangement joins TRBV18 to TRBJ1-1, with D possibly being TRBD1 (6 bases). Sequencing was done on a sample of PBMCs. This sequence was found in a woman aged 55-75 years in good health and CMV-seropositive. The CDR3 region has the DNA TGTGCCAGCTCCCCCAGCAGGGGTACTGAAGCTTTCTTT. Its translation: CASSPSRGTEAFF.